The rows below give T cell receptor beta chains drawn from one sample of a study of vaccination and CD4 T cells after COVID-19. The antigens for these receptors are not known. TCRdb processed the PCR reads anew with MiXCR; each CDR3 protein has one entry. The data show 15,000 to 20,000 distinct CDR3 sequences, with around 60% seen just once and roughly 8.3% held by the top ten. Input material: CD4+ T cells from blood, cultured in vitro. The receptor source for this set is a human donor who had recovered from COVID-19. The CDR3 runs from the conserved cysteine through the conserved F or W. The order of the fields is V gene, J gene, clone size, D gene, CDR3 DNA, CDR3 protein. The D gene is left open where the match is weak. Not every row has a clone size; where given, it reads once, few, many or a size class.

v_gene: TRBV4-2
j_gene: TRBJ2-3
abundance: .
d_gene: .
CDR3nt: TGTGCCAGCAGCCAAGAAGGCCTGTGGGCAGATACGCAGTATTTT
CDR3aa: CASSQEGLWADTQYF

v_gene: TRBV6-1
j_gene: TRBJ1-5
abundance: .
d_gene: .
CDR3nt: TGTGCCAGCAGGCAAGGGGGGGGCGTGGGTGGGGACAATCAGCCCCAGCATTTT
CDR3aa: CASRQGGGVGGDNQPQHF

v_gene: TRBV5-4
j_gene: TRBJ1-5
abundance: .
d_gene: .
CDR3nt: TGTGCCAGCAGCTTGGCCGGACAGCCCCAGCATTTT
CDR3aa: CASSLAGQPQHF

v_gene: TRBV11-1
j_gene: TRBJ2-5
abundance: few
d_gene: .
CDR3nt: TGTGCCAGCAGCTTCCTAGCACTGGAGACCCAGTACTTC
CDR3aa: CASSFLALETQYF

v_gene: TRBV6-1
j_gene: TRBJ1-1
abundance: .
d_gene: .
CDR3nt: TGTGCCAGCGGTGAACGGCCACCAGTTGAGACTGAAGCTTTCTTT
CDR3aa: CASGERPPVETEAFF

v_gene: TRBV18
j_gene: TRBJ1-5
abundance: few
d_gene: TRBD1
CDR3nt: TGTGCCAGCTCACTAGTAGGGGGGACAGACAATAGCAATCAGCCCCAGCATTTT
CDR3aa: CASSLVGGTDNSNQPQHF

v_gene: TRBV6-1
j_gene: TRBJ1-6
abundance: .
d_gene: .
CDR3nt: TGTGCCAGCAGTCCAGGGTACTCACCCCTCCACTTT
CDR3aa: CASSPGYSPLHF

v_gene: TRBV20-1
j_gene: TRBJ1-4
abundance: .
d_gene: .
CDR3nt: TGCAGTGCTAGAGTAATTGAAAAACTGTTTTTT
CDR3aa: CSARVIEKLFF

v_gene: TRBV15
j_gene: TRBJ1-1
abundance: .
d_gene: .
CDR3nt: TGTGCCACCACTCCACAGGGAGACACTGAAGCTTTCTTT
CDR3aa: CATTPQGDTEAFF

v_gene: TRBV7-2
j_gene: TRBJ2-3
abundance: .
d_gene: TRBD1
CDR3nt: TGTGCCAGCAGACGGACAGGGTCCCGGCCAGATACGCAGTATTTT
CDR3aa: CASRRTGSRPDTQYF

v_gene: TRBV28
j_gene: TRBJ2-3
abundance: .
d_gene: .
CDR3nt: TGTGCCAGCAGTACCTATAAGAGCACAGATACGCAGTATTTT
CDR3aa: CASSTYKSTDTQYF

v_gene: TRBV29-1
j_gene: TRBJ2-1
abundance: .
d_gene: .
CDR3nt: TGCAGCGTTGGACAGGGAGGGTTCAGGAATGAGCAGTTCTTC
CDR3aa: CSVGQGGFRNEQFF

v_gene: TRBV19
j_gene: TRBJ2-5
abundance: .
d_gene: TRBD1
CDR3nt: TGTGCCAGTAGTATCGCTACTCCTGCATCTGGGACAGTGGTAGGGGAGACCCAGTACTTC
CDR3aa: CASSIATPASGTVVGETQYF

v_gene: TRBV6-1
j_gene: TRBJ1-1
abundance: .
d_gene: .
CDR3nt: TGTGCCAGCAGCTGGGGAGACAGGAACACTGAAGCTTTCTTT
CDR3aa: CASSWGDRNTEAFF

v_gene: TRBV7-3
j_gene: TRBJ1-4
abundance: once
d_gene: .
CDR3nt: TGTGCCAGCAGCTTAGAGACGGGGACCGATGAAAAACTGTTTTTT
CDR3aa: CASSLETGTDEKLFF

v_gene: TRBV27
j_gene: TRBJ2-7
abundance: .
d_gene: .
CDR3nt: TGTGCCAGCAGTTTAATCAGGGACTCCTACGAGCAGTACTTC
CDR3aa: CASSLIRDSYEQYF

v_gene: TRBV5-1
j_gene: TRBJ1-6
abundance: .
d_gene: .
CDR3nt: TGCGCCAGCAGCTCCGGCAGGGGAAGAGATTCACCCCTCCACTTT
CDR3aa: CASSSGRGRDSPLHF

v_gene: TRBV24-1
j_gene: TRBJ2-3
abundance: .
d_gene: .
CDR3nt: TGTGCCACCAGTCGGAGGGGGGCCTACACAGATACGCAGTATTTT
CDR3aa: CATSRRGAYTDTQYF

v_gene: TRBV5-1
j_gene: TRBJ2-5
abundance: .
d_gene: TRBD2
CDR3nt: TGCGCCAGCAGCTCCTGGACTAGCGGGGGGAAAGAGACCCAGTACTTC
CDR3aa: CASSSWTSGGKETQYF

v_gene: TRBV2
j_gene: TRBJ2-7
abundance: .
d_gene: TRBD2
CDR3nt: TGTGCCAGCAGTGAAAGCCCCACTAGCGGGAGTACAACGCAGTACTTC
CDR3aa: CASSESPTSGSTTQYF

v_gene: TRBV30
j_gene: TRBJ2-7
abundance: .
d_gene: .
CDR3nt: TGTGCCTGGAGAATTACAGGGACCTCCTACGAGCAGTACTTC
CDR3aa: CAWRITGTSYEQYF

v_gene: TRBV7-7
j_gene: TRBJ2-3
abundance: once
d_gene: TRBD2
CDR3nt: TGTGCTAGCAGCTCTGGACTAGCGAGCACAGATACGCAGTATTTT
CDR3aa: CASSSGLASTDTQYF

v_gene: TRBV7-2
j_gene: TRBJ2-5
abundance: .
d_gene: .
CDR3nt: TGTGCCAGCAGCCAAGGGCCTCAAGAGACCCAGTACTTC
CDR3aa: CASSQGPQETQYF

v_gene: TRBV6-2/TRBV6-3
j_gene: TRBJ1-5
abundance: .
d_gene: TRBD1
CDR3nt: TGTGCCAGCAGCCAAACAGGGGGAGGTCAGCCCCAGCATTTT
CDR3aa: CASSQTGGGQPQHF

v_gene: TRBV2
j_gene: TRBJ1-5
abundance: .
d_gene: .
CDR3nt: TGTGCCAGCTTCCTCGGAGGGTATAGCAATCAGCCCCAGCATTTT
CDR3aa: CASFLGGYSNQPQHF

v_gene: TRBV20-1
j_gene: TRBJ1-1
abundance: .
d_gene: .
CDR3nt: TGCAGTGCTAGAGATTATGACAGCGGGGCTTTCTTT
CDR3aa: CSARDYDSGAFF

v_gene: TRBV20-1
j_gene: TRBJ1-4
abundance: .
d_gene: .
CDR3nt: TGCAGTGCTAGACCCCAGACAGATTATAATGAAAAACTGTTTTTT
CDR3aa: CSARPQTDYNEKLFF

v_gene: TRBV24-1
j_gene: TRBJ1-2
abundance: once
d_gene: .
CDR3nt: TGTGCCACCAGTGACCCGACGATATATGGCTACACCTTC
CDR3aa: CATSDPTIYGYTF

v_gene: TRBV6-1
j_gene: TRBJ2-7
abundance: .
d_gene: .
CDR3nt: TGTGCCAGCAGTGAAAAGGGGAAAGGTACCTACGAGCAGTACTTC
CDR3aa: CASSEKGKGTYEQYF

v_gene: TRBV28
j_gene: TRBJ2-1
abundance: .
d_gene: .
CDR3nt: TGTGCCAGCAGTTCCCTCCCGGACTTTTACAATGAGCAGTTCTTC
CDR3aa: CASSSLPDFYNEQFF

v_gene: TRBV5-1
j_gene: TRBJ1-6
abundance: .
d_gene: .
CDR3nt: TGCGCCAGCAGCTTGGCGGGGCAGGATGGTTCACCCCTCCACTTT
CDR3aa: CASSLAGQDGSPLHF

v_gene: TRBV12-3/TRBV12-4
j_gene: TRBJ1-5
abundance: .
d_gene: TRBD1
CDR3nt: TGTGCCAGCAGTTTCAGACAGGGAAATCAGCCCCAGCATTTT
CDR3aa: CASSFRQGNQPQHF

v_gene: TRBV7-3
j_gene: TRBJ2-7
abundance: .
d_gene: .
CDR3nt: TGTGCCAGCAGCTTGATGGCAGGTGATTCCTACGAGCAGTACTTC
CDR3aa: CASSLMAGDSYEQYF

v_gene: TRBV7-9
j_gene: TRBJ2-2
abundance: .
d_gene: .
CDR3nt: TGTGCCAGCAGCTATTCACAGGGATCCGGGGAGCTGTTTTTT
CDR3aa: CASSYSQGSGELFF

v_gene: TRBV12-3/TRBV12-4
j_gene: TRBJ1-1
abundance: once
d_gene: .
CDR3nt: TGTGCCACCCACCTGGACAGAATGAACACTGAAGCTTTCTTT
CDR3aa: CATHLDRMNTEAFF

v_gene: TRBV10-1
j_gene: TRBJ2-1
abundance: .
d_gene: .
CDR3nt: TGCGCCAGCCAAGACTCCGTAGGGGAGCAGTTCTTC
CDR3aa: CASQDSVGEQFF

v_gene: TRBV27
j_gene: TRBJ2-3
abundance: .
d_gene: TRBD2
CDR3nt: TGTGCCAGTATGTGGGGGGGGACAGATACGCAGTATTTT
CDR3aa: CASMWGGTDTQYF

v_gene: TRBV20-1
j_gene: TRBJ1-2
abundance: .
d_gene: .
CDR3nt: TGCAGTGCTAGTAACGGGGGGGGTGTCTACACCTTC
CDR3aa: CSASNGGGVYTF

v_gene: TRBV19
j_gene: TRBJ2-5
abundance: .
d_gene: TRBD2
CDR3nt: TGTGCCAGTAGTATGGGACTAGCGGACCTCCAAGAGACCCAGTACTTC
CDR3aa: CASSMGLADLQETQYF

v_gene: TRBV20-1
j_gene: TRBJ2-3
abundance: .
d_gene: .
CDR3nt: TGCAGTGGGACCTTGGACGGATGCACAGATACGCAGTATTTT
CDR3aa: CSGTLDGCTDTQYF

v_gene: TRBV21-1
j_gene: TRBJ2-6
abundance: .
d_gene: .
CDR3nt: TGTGCCAGCAGCAAAGCCCAAAATGGGCGGTGGTCTGGGGCCAACGTCCTGACTTTC
CDR3aa: CASSKAQNGRWSGANVLTF

v_gene: TRBV12-3/TRBV12-4
j_gene: TRBJ1-5
abundance: few
d_gene: TRBD1
CDR3nt: TGTGCCAGCAGTGGGACAGACGATCAGCCCCAGCATTTT
CDR3aa: CASSGTDDQPQHF

v_gene: TRBV20-1
j_gene: TRBJ1-4
abundance: medium-sized
d_gene: TRBD1
CDR3nt: TGCAGTGCTACAGGGGGCGGAGGGTGGAAAAAACTGTTTTTT
CDR3aa: CSATGGGGWKKLFF

v_gene: TRBV2
j_gene: TRBJ1-2
abundance: .
d_gene: .
CDR3nt: TGTGCCAGCAGGGGCCTTTTAGGAAATGGCTACACCTTC
CDR3aa: CASRGLLGNGYTF

v_gene: TRBV4-1
j_gene: TRBJ1-3
abundance: .
d_gene: TRBD1
CDR3nt: TGCGCCAGCAGCAGACAGGGCCTTCTACCCTCTGGAAACACCATATATTTT
CDR3aa: CASSRQGLLPSGNTIYF

v_gene: TRBV24-1
j_gene: TRBJ2-5
abundance: .
d_gene: .
CDR3nt: TGTGCCACCAGTGACGCCTCGACCTACCAAGAGACCCAGTACTTC
CDR3aa: CATSDASTYQETQYF

v_gene: TRBV6-5
j_gene: TRBJ1-1
abundance: few
d_gene: .
CDR3nt: TGTGCCAGCAGTTACGGGTACGACACTGAAGCTTTCTTT
CDR3aa: CASSYGYDTEAFF

v_gene: TRBV7-2
j_gene: TRBJ2-1
abundance: .
d_gene: TRBD1
CDR3nt: TGTGCCAGCAGCTCTCGTCGAGGGGGCGGCTACAATGAGCAGTTCTTC
CDR3aa: CASSSRRGGGYNEQFF

v_gene: TRBV20-1
j_gene: TRBJ2-3
abundance: few
d_gene: TRBD1
CDR3nt: TGCAGTGCTAGCGGACAGGGATGGACAGATACGCAGTATTTT
CDR3aa: CSASGQGWTDTQYF

v_gene: TRBV10-3
j_gene: TRBJ2-5
abundance: .
d_gene: .
CDR3nt: TGTGCCATCAGTGAGTCGACAATAACGGCCCAGTACTTC
CDR3aa: CAISESTITAQYF